Each of the 32 T cell receptor beta chains below was sequenced from the same sample in a study of siplizumab effects on memory and regulatory T cells. This table comes from immunoSEQ multiplex PCR, and its TCRdb copy is limited to in-frame clones, with some not included. The sample includes approximately 75,000 clones, 90% to 95% seen only once; the top ten take roughly 5.2%. Sequencing input: CD8+ T cells sorted from blood. These receptors all come from a human donor in good health.

The chain carries TRBV30 and TRBJ1-2; TRBD1 is a possible D gene (5 bases). The CDR3 runs 12 residues. Germline lookup yields CDR1 GTSNPN and CDR2 SVGIG (reference sequence). V lost 0 bases and J lost 6, with 8 bases in between. CDR3 in amino acids: CAWSVLGDGYTF. For the CDR3, the DNA is TGTGCCTGGAGTGTCCTGGGGGATGGCTACACCTTC.

This chain uses TRBV10-3 with TRBJ1-5; D uncertain. The length of the CDR3 is 15 residues. With 2 bases removed from V and 9 bases from J, the gap between germline ends came to 17 bases. In germline, CDR1 is ENHRY, CDR2 SYGVKD. CDR3 in DNA: TGTGCCATCAGTGAGGGTAGATCTGAGCAATGGCCCCAGCATTTT. It is translated as CAISEGRSEQWPQHF.

The chain links TRBV7-2 to TRBJ1-6; 7 bases are shared with TRBD1. The CDR3 length is 16 residues. The V and J ends lost 5 bases and 1 base, in that order; junction bases with no gene match: 5. Germline V gives CDR1 SGHTA, CDR2 FQGNSA. CDR3: CASSTGVASYNSPLHF. In DNA, the CDR3 is TGTGCCAGCAGCACAGGGGTCGCATCCTATAATTCACCCCTCCACTTT. Based on the CDR3 plus reference TRBV7-2 and TRBJ1-6, the full variable domain is GAGVSQSPSNKVTEKGKDVELRCDPISGHTALYWYRQSLGQGLEFLIYFQGNSAPDKSGLPSDRFSAERTGGSVSTLTIQRTQQEDSAVYLCASSTGVASYNSPLHFGNGTRLTVT.

This clone was counted between two and nine times. The CDR3 DNA follows: TGTGCCACCAGCAGAGGAGAGGACGGATCCTACGAGCAGTACTTC. It yields the protein CATSRGEDGSYEQYF. This chain uses TRBV15 with TRBJ2-7; D is ambiguous. This CDR3 region has 15 residues. Germline loops: CDR1 LNHNV, CDR2 YYDKDF (reference sequence). Trimming stripped 1 base from V and 1 base from J, with 11 bases between.

The chain is built from TRBV5-1 and TRBJ1-1; maybe TRBD1 (5 bases). Germline CDR1 SGHRS, CDR2 YFSETQ. V was pared by 5 bases and J by 2 bases, with 16 bases between. The CDR3 is made up of 15 amino acids. The CDR3 sequence is CASRGETGTNTEAFF. CDR3 bases: TGCGCCAGCAGGGGGGAAACAGGAACTAACACTGAAGCTTTCTTT.

The chain carries TRBV7-2 and TRBJ1-1; weak D call: TRBD1 (5 bases). Looked up from germline, CDR1 is SGHTA and CDR2 is FQGNSA. The CDR3 extends over 15 amino acids. Trimming left V 5 bases short and J 0 bases short, with 13 bases between. The CDR3 DNA follows: TGTGCCAGCAGCGCAGGGCTTTTGGTGAACACTGAAGCTTTCTTT. It translates to CASSAGLLVNTEAFF.

V usage is TRBV4-1 and J usage is TRBJ2-3, with 7 positions matching TRBD1. This CDR3 is built from 15 residues. Germline CDR1 and CDR2: MGHRA and YSYEKL. Germline trimming cut 0 bases from V and 1 base from J; bases unmatched to any gene: 1. The CDR3 DNA reads as TGCGCCAGCAGCCAAGAACAGGGGCGCACAGATACGCAGTATTTT. Translating gives CASSQEQGRTDTQYF.

This chain connects TRBV30 to TRBJ2-5; D uncertain. Trimming took 0 bases from V and 5 from J, leaving 13 bases between them. This CDR3 is built from 14 residues. Germline V gives CDR1 GTSNPN, CDR2 SVGIG (reference sequence). CDR3 in amino acids: CAWSVSSSGETQYF. CDR3 nucleotides: TGTGCCTGGAGTGTATCCAGCAGTGGGGAGACCCAGTACTTC.

The chain carries TRBV4-1 and TRBJ2-7; tentative D call: TRBD1 (5 bases). Germline V gene lookup returns CDR1 MGHRA and CDR2 YSYEKL. This CDR3 is built from 16 residues. Deletions cut 3 bases from V and 0 bases from J, with 15 bases between. The CDR3 nucleotides are TGCGCCAGCAGCCATGGGTCGGACACCAGCTCCTACGAGCAGTACTTC. It is translated as CASSHGSDTSSYEQYF.

The chain links TRBV6-1 to TRBJ1-1; D uncertain. V lost 8 bases and J lost 0, with 10 bases in between. The V gene's germline CDR1 is MNHNS and CDR2 SASEGT. The CDR3 totals 13 residues. This chain's CDR3 is CASGVGMNTEAFF. CDR3 nucleotide sequence: TGTGCCAGCGGTGTGGGGATGAACACTGAAGCTTTCTTT.

Points on this clone: Relative to the germline gene, one junction end is altered; a read error may explain this. CDR3 coding DNA: TGTGCCAGCAGTTACTCCCACGAGCAGTACTTC. Amino acid sequence: CASSYSHEQYF. The chain links TRBV6-5 to TRBJ2-7; D call uncertain. The CDR3 consists of 11 residues. The V gene's germline CDR1 is MNHEY and CDR2 SVGAGI.

This clone was found once. The V gene is TRBV15, the J gene TRBJ2-5; D call uncertain. This CDR3 is built from 12 residues. Trimming removed 3 bases at V and 2 bases at J, with 4 bases between. Germline CDR1 LNHNV, CDR2 YYDKDF (reference sequence). The CDR3 loop is CATSSLQETQYF. CDR3 DNA: TGTGCCACCAGCAGCCTGCAAGAGACCCAGTACTTC.

In this sample, this clone turned up once. The gene calls are TRBV5-5 and TRBJ1-3; D gene unclear. V lost 0 bases to trimming and J lost 4 bases, with 5 bases between them. This CDR3 has 13 residues. Looked up from germline, CDR1 is SGHKS and CDR2 is YYEKEE (reference sequence). CDR3 DNA sequence: TGTGCCAGCAGCTTGGTCGGGGGAAACACCATATATTTT. Amino acid sequence: CASSLVGGNTIYF. Looking up the rest from reference TRBV5-5 and TRBJ1-3 gives the full variable domain: DAGVTQSPTHLIKTRGQQVTLRCSPISGHKSVSWYQQVLGQGPQFIFQYYEKEERGRGNFPDRFSARQFPNYSSELNVNALLLGDSALYLCASSLVGGNTIYFGEGSWLTVV.

This clone was found once. CDR3 region: CARSRTTGGHLSNQPQHF. The DNA of the CDR3 is TGTGCCAGAAGCCGGACTACAGGGGGTCACCTCAGCAATCAGCCCCAGCATTTT. This chain joins TRBV5-3 and TRBJ1-5; 8 nucleotides align to TRBD1. TRBV5-3 qualifies as an ORF whose function is uncertain. V shed 4 bases and J 1 base; nucleotides not matched to a gene: 13. The CDR3 consists of 18 residues.

This clone has more than one count but fewer than ten. The rearrangement joins TRBV15 to TRBJ1-6; D is unclear. The germline V and J ends were trimmed by 6 bases and 9 bases, with 18 bases remaining between them. CDR1 is LNHNV and CDR2 is YYDKDF in the germline V gene (reference sequence). This CDR3 spans 15 amino acids. In nucleotides, the CDR3 is TGTGCCACCAGTCCTCAGTGGGAATCACTTTCACCCCTCCACTTT. Its protein product is CATSPQWESLSPLHF.

The chain joins TRBV19 to TRBJ1-2; 7 positions match TRBD1. Trimming at V came to 7 bases and at J to 4 bases, leaving 9 bases not matched to a gene. Germline V gives CDR1 LNHDA, CDR2 SQIVND (reference sequence). The CDR3 is made up of 14 amino acids. CDR3 sequence reads: CASTKGALSYGYTF. CDR3 sequence (DNA): TGTGCCAGTACTAAGGGGGCGCTTTCCTATGGCTACACCTTC.

The chain joins TRBV5-6 to TRBJ2-1; tentative D call: TRBD1 (5 bases). Trimming pared 3 bases from V and 0 bases from J, leaving 22 bases between. Germline CDR1 is SGHDT and CDR2 is YYEEEE. This CDR3 contains 19 residues. The CDR3 DNA reads TGTGCCAGCAGCTCCGCCGCGTGGGGCCTGCTGGGCTCCTACAATGAGCAGTTCTTC. It translates to CASSSAAWGLLGSYNEQFF.

The chain uses TRBV18 and TRBJ2-3; unclear D gene. V lost 2 bases, J lost 2 bases, and 11 bases lay in between. The CDR3 loop spans 15 amino acids. Looked up from germline, CDR1 is KGHSH and CDR2 is LQKENI. CDR3 sequence (DNA): TGTGCCAGCTCACCAGGCAGGTGGGCCACAGATACGCAGTATTTT. Its translation: CASSPGRWATDTQYF.

The CDR3 sequence: CASRGRGRIYEQYF. In DNA, the CDR3 is TGCGCCAGCAGAGGTAGGGGCCGGATCTACGAGCAGTACTTC. J is TRBJ2-7 and V is TRBV5-1; TRBD1 might be the D (5 bases). The CDR3 is 14 residues long. Trimming shortened V by 5 bases and J by 3 bases, and 15 bases separated the two germline ends. Germline V CDR1 and CDR2: SGHRS, YFSETQ.

This clone occurred once. The chain carries TRBV10-3 and TRBJ1-5, with D possibly TRBD1 on 6 matching bases. This CDR3 comprises 14 residues. V lost 6 bases, J lost 4 bases, and 13 bases lay in between. Germline CDR1 reads ENHRY; CDR2 reads SYGVKD. The CDR3 is CAISTGQLNQPQHF. CDR3 DNA: TGTGCCATCAGCACCGGACAGCTAAATCAGCCCCAGCATTTT.

The chain carries TRBV9 and TRBJ2-2, with D possibly matching TRBD1 (6 bases). V lost 2 bases and J 0 bases, leaving 11 bases between the germline ends. CDR1 and CDR2 (germline): SGDLS, YYNGEE. The CDR3 totals 16 residues. CDR3 in DNA: TGTGCCAGCAGCGTCGGACAGACGACGAACACCGGGGAGCTGTTTTTT. This codes for CASSVGQTTNTGELFF.

J is TRBJ1-2 and V is TRBV5-1; 7 bases agree with TRBD1. The CDR3 loop spans 15 amino acids. The V gene's germline CDR1 is SGHRS and CDR2 YFSETQ. The ends lost 6 bases at V and 6 bases at J; junction bases unmatched: 14. CDR3 sequence reads: CASTSSGGAGDGYTF. The CDR3 DNA sequence: TGCGCCAGCACCTCCTCAGGGGGGGCTGGAGATGGCTACACCTTC. Together with reference TRBV5-1 and TRBJ1-2, the CDR3 gives the full variable domain: KAGVTQTPRYLIKTRGQQVTLSCSPISGHRSVSWYQQTPGQGLQFLFEYFSETQRNKGNFPGRFSGRQFSNSRSEMNVSTLELGDSALYLCASTSSGGAGDGYTFGSGTRLTVV.

J is TRBJ2-5 and V is TRBV2; no clear D. Trimming removed 8 bases at V and 5 bases at J, with 12 bases between. Germline CDR1 reads SNHLY; CDR2 reads FYNNEI. The CDR3 sequence is 12 residues long. The CDR3 region has the DNA TGTGCCAGCTTGGATAGTGTTGAGACCCAGTACTTC. Residues: CASLDSVETQYF.

The chain is built from TRBV6-1 and TRBJ1-6; 9 positions match TRBD1. The CDR3 consists of 15 residues. Germline CDR1 and CDR2: MNHNS and SASEGT. The trim removed 4 bases at V and 6 bases at J, leaving 4 bases unmatched. The CDR3 DNA reads TGTGCCAGCAGTGTTGGGACAGGGCTTAATTCACCCCTCCACTTT. Translation gives CASSVGTGLNSPLHF.

The genes are TRBV2 and TRBJ2-3; D unresolved. V was pared by 7 bases and J by 0 bases, with 11 bases between. Germline lookup yields CDR1 SNHLY and CDR2 FYNNEI. The CDR3 totals 14 residues. CDR3 sequence: CASMADPSTDTQYF. The CDR3, as DNA: TGTGCCAGCATGGCGGACCCTAGCACAGATACGCAGTATTTT. Using reference TRBV2 and TRBJ2-3 for the parts outside the CDR3, the full variable domain is EPEVTQTPSHQVTQMGQEVILRCVPISNHLYFYWYRQILGQKVEFLVSFYNNEISEKSEIFDDQFSVERPDGSNFTLKIRSTKLEDSAMYFCASMADPSTDTQYFGPGTRLTVL.

In its sample, this clone was seen a few times. V and J are TRBV6-5 and TRBJ2-5; 9 nucleotides match TRBD2. The V segment lost 2 bases and the J segment 5 bases; nucleotides outside the gene matches: 6. Germline V gene lookup returns CDR1 MNHEY and CDR2 SVGAGI. This CDR3 comprises 15 residues. The CDR3 nucleotides read TGTGCCAGCAGTTACGGAGCGGGGGGAATGGAGACCCAGTACTTC. Translated, it gives CASSYGAGGMETQYF.

The chain couples TRBV28 to TRBJ1-4; no firm D call. The germline CDR1 and CDR2 sequences are MDHEN and SYDVKM. The V end was cut by 6 bases, the J end by 3 bases, with 14 bases between. This CDR3 spans 15 amino acids. CDR3 bases: TGTGCCAGCAGCCCTCCGGCGTCAGCTAATGAAAAACTGTTTTTT. Protein product: CASSPPASANEKLFF.

This clone was seen only a few times. The J gene is TRBJ1-6, the V gene TRBV4-1; no reliable D call. The CDR3 sequence is 14 residues long. Per the germline V gene, CDR1 is MGHRA and CDR2 is YSYEKL. The ends were cut back, 0 bases at V and 10 bases at J, with 10 bases in the middle. Written as DNA, the CDR3 is TGCGCCAGCAGCCAAGATGAGCGGCAATCACCCCTCCACTTT. Translating it yields CASSQDERQSPLHF.

V gene TRBV27 combines with J gene TRBJ2-2, with D possibly TRBD2 on 6 matching bases. Germline V CDR1 and CDR2: MNHEY, SMNVEV (reference sequence). The CDR3 sequence is 12 residues long. V was clipped by 4 bases and J by 6 bases, with 6 bases between them. This CDR3 reads CASSSGAGELFF. The CDR3 coding sequence is TGTGCCAGCAGTTCGGGGGCCGGGGAGCTGTTTTTT.

The J gene is TRBJ2-1, the V gene TRBV11-2; D might be TRBD2 (5 bases). Germline assignment: CDR1 SGHAT and CDR2 FQNNGV. The germline V and J ends were trimmed by 5 bases and 4 bases, with 18 bases remaining between them. The CDR3 sequence is 16 residues long. The CDR3, as DNA: TGTGCCAGCAGCCTGTGGGGAGCTGGGCAGTACAATGAGCAGTTCTTC. Encoded protein: CASSLWGAGQYNEQFF.

This sequence joins TRBV15 and TRBJ2-2, with D unclear. Germline lookup yields CDR1 LNHNV and CDR2 YYDKDF (reference sequence). Trimming pared 1 base from V and 4 bases from J, leaving 10 bases between. This CDR3 has 15 residues. Here the CDR3 reads CATSRGPPSTGELFF. CDR3 bases: TGTGCCACCAGCAGAGGACCGCCCTCCACCGGGGAGCTGTTTTTT.

J is TRBJ2-7 and V is TRBV19; D is tentatively TRBD1 or TRBD2 (5 bases each). The CDR3 extends over 19 amino acids. Per the germline V gene, CDR1 is LNHDA and CDR2 is SQIVND (reference sequence). V was cut by 5 bases and J by 2 bases, with 28 bases left in between. In DNA, the CDR3 is TGTGCCAGTAGTTCTCCGCGCCAAAGTCCCGGGACGGCAGCCTACGAGCAGTACTTC. It yields the protein CASSSPRQSPGTAAYEQYF.